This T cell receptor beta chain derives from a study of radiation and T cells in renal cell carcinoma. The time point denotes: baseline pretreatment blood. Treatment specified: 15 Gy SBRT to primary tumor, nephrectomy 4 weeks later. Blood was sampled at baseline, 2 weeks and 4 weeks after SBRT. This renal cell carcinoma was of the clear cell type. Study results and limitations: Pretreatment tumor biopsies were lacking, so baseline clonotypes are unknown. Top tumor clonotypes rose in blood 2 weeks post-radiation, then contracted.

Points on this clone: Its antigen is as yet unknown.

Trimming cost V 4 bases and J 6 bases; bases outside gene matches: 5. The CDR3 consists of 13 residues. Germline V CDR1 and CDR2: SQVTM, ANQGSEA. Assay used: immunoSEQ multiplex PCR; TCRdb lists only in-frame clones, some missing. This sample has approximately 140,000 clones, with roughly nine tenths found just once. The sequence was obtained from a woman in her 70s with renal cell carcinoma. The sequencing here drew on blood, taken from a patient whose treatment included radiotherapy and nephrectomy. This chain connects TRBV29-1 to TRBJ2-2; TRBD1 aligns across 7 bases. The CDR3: CSVVGTGAGELFF. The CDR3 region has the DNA TGCAGCGTTGTTGGTACAGGGGCCGGGGAGCTGTTTTTT.